This section outlines one T cell receptor (beta chain) sequence together with its context. The entry originates in a study of blood T cell repertoires in COVID-19. Looking at the study overall: Spain, Italy and the United States supplied samples that represented acute and convalescent COVID-19.

The CDR3 sequence is 14 residues long. Germline V gives CDR1 SGHTA, CDR2 FQGNSA. V shed 3 bases and J 5 bases; nucleotides not matched to a gene: 6. Per the study methods: Reference gene primer amplification gave estimated nucleated cell counts. The method was immunoSEQ multiplex PCR; TCRdb's version includes in-frame clones alone and lacks a portion of them. That table furnishes V, J and clone size, whereas the DNA furnished D and trimming. Among 150,000 to 200,000 clones, about four fifths were seen once, and the ten largest hold around 5.9%. Seattle's enrolled individuals joined amid active infection and were then monitored longitudinally.

Sequencing was done on a sample of peripheral blood. The TCR originated in a woman between 35 and 50 years old with COVID-19, enrolled during active disease. The chain combines TRBV7-2 with TRBJ2-7, with TRBD2 identical over 8 bases. In DNA, the CDR3 is TGTGCCAGCAGCTTGGGCGGGGGGCTGGACGAGCAGTACTTC. Translation: CASSLGGGLDEQYF.